The 18 T cell receptor beta chains presented below share a single source sample, sequenced in a study of shared T cell receptors in the human thymus. Profiled with immunoSEQ multiplex PCR; TCRdb holds only in-frame clones, not every one. The table includes under 850,000 clones, approximately 87% detected once. The same sample was also studied in work on human thymus T cells.

The sample comprised thymocytes. These receptors all come from a boy under two years old with a congenital heart defect.

The rearrangement joins TRBV4-1 to TRBJ2-7; 7 positions agree with TRBD2. V lost 0 bases to trimming and J lost 2 bases; unmatched junction nucleotides: 4. CDR3 length: 15 residues. The V gene's germline CDR1 is MGHRA and CDR2 YSYEKL. CDR3 amino acids: CASSQDGTTAYEQYF. Written as DNA, the CDR3 is TGCGCCAGCAGCCAAGATGGGACTACCGCCTACGAGCAGTACTTC.

The gene calls are TRBV19 and TRBJ1-1; 9 positions match TRBD1. The CDR3 is made up of 15 amino acids. V dropped 5 bases and J dropped 1; count of bases not matched to a gene: 5. CDR1 is LNHDA, CDR2 SQIVND, per germline (reference sequence). The CDR3 DNA reads as TGTGCCAGTAGTCTTAAGGGACAGGGGAACACTGAAGCTTTCTTT. Protein: CASSLKGQGNTEAFF. Based on the CDR3 plus reference TRBV19 and TRBJ1-1, the full variable domain is DGGITQSPKYLFRKEGQNVTLSCEQNLNHDAMYWYRQDPGQGLRLIYYSQIVNDFQKGDIAEGYSVSREKKESFPLTVTSAQKNPTAFYLCASSLKGQGNTEAFFGQGTRLTVV.

In this sample, this clone turned up once. The chain joins TRBV27 to TRBJ2-7; the D gene is possibly TRBD1 (6 bases). Germline CDR1 reads MNHEY; CDR2 reads SMNVEV (reference sequence). Between the trimmed V and J ends, which lost 6 bases and 4 bases, there was a span of 19 bases. The CDR3 has 15 amino acids. The CDR3 DNA reads as TGTGCCAGCAGCCGAATCCACAGGGTCCAGTACGAGCAGTACTTC. It specifies CASSRIHRVQYEQYF.

The rearrangement links TRBV30 to TRBJ2-2; 9 nucleotides line up with TRBD1. Germline CDR1 reads GTSNPN; CDR2 reads SVGIG (reference sequence). V dropped 3 bases and J dropped 4; count of bases not matched to a gene: 12. CDR3 length equals 17 residues. The CDR3 region has the DNA TGTGCCTGGAGCGCTACTACAGGGGGCTATCTCACCGGGGAGCTGTTTTTT. It encodes CAWSATTGGYLTGELFF.

This clone appeared once. In DNA form, the CDR3 reads TGTGCCACCAGCAGAGATCCGGGAGGGACGAGGGGCTACACCTTC. The encoded protein is CATSRDPGGTRGYTF. The chain joins TRBV15 to TRBJ1-2; D is possibly TRBD1 (5 bases). The V end was cut by 0 bases, the J end by 8 bases, with 16 bases between. The CDR3 totals 15 residues. The germline V gene has CDR1 LNHNV and CDR2 YYDKDF (reference sequence).

V gene TRBV4-2 combines with J gene TRBJ2-5; 12 positions agree with TRBD2. The CDR3 has 18 amino acids. The ends lost 4 bases at V and 10 bases at J; junction bases unmatched: 19. The germline V gene has CDR1 LGHNA and CDR2 YNFKEQ. CDR3 sequence (DNA): TGTGCCAGCAGCCCTTCCGGGACTAGCGGGTGGTTAGCGGTGAGCCAGTACTTC. This encodes CASSPSGTSGWLAVSQYF.

The chain employs TRBV9 and TRBJ2-4; a weak D match, TRBD1 (6 bases). CDR1 is SGDLS, CDR2 YYNGEE, per germline. This CDR3 is 15 amino acids long. V lost 4 bases and J 0 bases, leaving 11 bases between the germline ends. CDR3: CASSSTGIAKNIQYF. Written as DNA, the CDR3 is TGTGCCAGCAGCTCAACAGGGATAGCCAAAAACATTCAGTACTTC.

The chain has TRBV5-4 and TRBJ2-7; D is unclear. The ends were cut back, 4 bases at V and 1 base at J, with 15 bases in the middle. The CDR3 has 15 amino acids. From germline, CDR1 is SGHNT and CDR2 YYREEE (reference sequence). The DNA of the CDR3 is TGTGCCAGCAGCGGGCTTAGGTCTGAGTCCTACGAGCAGTACTTC. The encoded protein is CASSGLRSESYEQYF.

The J gene is TRBJ1-2, the V gene TRBV14, with 7 bases aligning to TRBD1. The J segment lost 5 bases and the V segment lost 4 bases, leaving 7 bases of the junction unmatched. The CDR3 length is 14 residues. Germline V gene data show CDR1 as SGHDN and CDR2 as FVKESK. In DNA, the CDR3 is TGTGCCAGCAGCCCCCCCGGGACAGTTTATGGCTACACCTTC. Translated, it gives CASSPPGTVYGYTF.

This chain joins TRBV7-2 and TRBJ2-3, with 7 nucleotides matching TRBD2. This CDR3 comprises 17 residues. Germline values: CDR1 SGHTA, CDR2 FQGNSA. Losses at the gene ends were 3 bases for V and 1 base for J; bases not matched to a gene: 10. The CDR3, as DNA: TGTGCCAGCAGCTTTGGTGGGAGGGCCTGGGGCACAGATACGCAGTATTTT. It encodes CASSFGGRAWGTDTQYF.

The genes are TRBV6-1 and TRBJ1-2, with TRBD1 matching 7 bases. The CDR3 sequence is 17 residues long. With 2 bases clipped from V and 4 bases from J, the junction kept 13 bases outside the gene matches. Germline CDR1 reads MNHNS; CDR2 reads SASEGT. The CDR3 protein is CASSERPRPTGAYGYTF. Written as DNA, the CDR3 is TGTGCCAGCAGTGAACGCCCGAGACCTACAGGGGCCTATGGCTACACCTTC.

This chain joins TRBV7-9 and TRBJ2-5; 8 bases line up with TRBD2. The CDR3 totals 13 residues. Germline V gene sequence: CDR1 SEHNR, CDR2 FQNEAQ (reference sequence). Trimming removed 2 bases from V and 6 bases from J; junction bases left unmatched: 2. CDR3 nucleotides: TGTGCCAGCAGCTTAAGTAGCGGGAAGACCCAGTACTTC. Translating gives CASSLSSGKTQYF. Combining the CDR3 with reference TRBV7-9 and TRBJ2-5 gives the whole variable domain DTGVSQNPRHKITKRGQNVTFRCDPISEHNRLYWYRQTLGQGPEFLTYFQNEAQLEKSRLLSDRFSAERPKGSFSTLEIQRTEQGDSAMYLCASSLSSGKTQYFGPGTRLLVL.

The V and J genes are TRBV19 and TRBJ1-1; 10 positions agree with TRBD1. The CDR3 length is 16 residues. Germline V gene lookup returns CDR1 LNHDA and CDR2 SQIVND (reference sequence). V dropped 1 base and J dropped 5; count of bases not matched to a gene: 7. The CDR3 is CASSIGGTGVGTEAFF. CDR3 DNA: TGTGCCAGTAGTATAGGCGGGACAGGGGTCGGGACTGAAGCTTTCTTT.

The chain carries TRBV10-3 and TRBJ2-5; weak D call: TRBD2 (7 bases). This CDR3 has 13 residues. Germline loops: CDR1 ENHRY, CDR2 SYGVKD. Trimming removed 11 bases at V and 2 bases at J, with 15 bases between. The DNA of the CDR3 is TGTGCCTCTAACAGGGAGGGTCAAGAGACCCAGTACTTC. Translating it yields CASNREGQETQYF.

The V and J genes are TRBV18 and TRBJ2-1; D perhaps matches TRBD2 (5 bases). V lost 6 bases, J lost 8 bases, and 14 bases lay in between. This CDR3 is 13 amino acids long. Germline V gene data show CDR1 as KGHSH and CDR2 as LQKENI. DNA for the CDR3: TGTGCCAGCTCCCCTACTATGCGGGATGAGCAGTTCTTC. Residues: CASSPTMRDEQFF. Complete variable domain (other parts from reference TRBV18 and TRBJ2-1): NAGVMQNPRHLVRRRGQEARLRCSPMKGHSHVYWYRQLPEEGLKFMVYLQKENIIDESGMPKERFSAEFPKEGPSILRIQQVVRGDSAAYFCASSPTMRDEQFFGPGTRLTVL.

The chain joins TRBV11-2 to TRBJ1-2; 7 bases map to TRBD1. This CDR3 is built from 15 residues. J lost 8 bases, V lost 6 bases, and 15 bases had no gene match. The germline V gene has CDR1 SGHAT and CDR2 FQNNGV. The DNA for the CDR3 is TGTGCCAGCAGACCCTCGGGGACAGAGTTATCCGGCTACACCTTC. It is translated as CASRPSGTELSGYTF. Full variable domain (rest looked up from reference TRBV11-2 and TRBJ1-2): EAGVAQSPRYKIIEKRQSVAFWCNPISGHATLYWYQQILGQGPKLLIQFQNNGVVDDSQLPKDRFSAERLKGVDSTLKIQPAKLEDSAVYLCASRPSGTELSGYTFGSGTRLTVV.

J is TRBJ2-5 and V is TRBV10-3; 7 bases fit TRBD2. Trimming took 11 bases from V and 5 from J; bases not matched to a gene: 14. Germline V gene data show CDR1 as ENHRY and CDR2 as SYGVKD. The CDR3 spans 14 residues. The DNA for the CDR3 is TGTGCCTCAACGAGGGAGGGGTCGGGGGAGACCCAGTACTTC. Its translation is CASTREGSGETQYF.

This clone was seen only once. This chain uses TRBV5-1 with TRBJ2-7; 14 bases are a match to TRBD2. The length of the CDR3 is 17 residues. V shed 3 bases, J shed 2 bases, and the junction held 7 bases outside the gene matches. CDR1 and CDR2 (germline): SGHRS, YFSETQ. The CDR3 sequence: CASSSPGLAGDPYEQYF. CDR3 sequence (DNA): TGCGCCAGCAGCTCTCCGGGACTAGCGGGGGACCCCTACGAGCAGTACTTC. Together with reference TRBV5-1 and TRBJ2-7, the CDR3 gives the full variable domain: KAGVTQTPRYLIKTRGQQVTLSCSPISGHRSVSWYQQTPGQGLQFLFEYFSETQRNKGNFPGRFSGRQFSNSRSEMNVSTLELGDSALYLCASSSPGLAGDPYEQYFGPGTRLTVT.